These T cell receptor beta chains were read from a single sample in a study of blood T cells in healthy people across ages. TCRdb itself ran the 5' RACE reads through MiXCR, one entry per CDR3 protein. The data show approximately 730,000 distinct CDR3 sequences, about 53% seen once. Material for sequencing was blood. The receptor source for this set is an elderly man in good health. CDR3s include the opening cysteine and the closing phenylalanine or tryptophan. Fields, in order: D gene, V gene, J gene, clone size, CDR3 DNA, CDR3 protein. A D gene is named only where the DNA matches it firmly. Part of the rows lack a size; the others show once, few, many or a class for expanded clones.

>TRBD2|TRBV6-5|TRBJ2-7|-
TGTGCCAGCAGTTACATCCGGACTAGCGGCTACGAGCAGTACTTC
CASSYIRTSGYEQYF
>-|TRBV7-3|TRBJ2-1|-
TGTGCCAGCAGCTTACGACTAGTGGGAGTTAATGAGCAGTTCTTC
CASSLRLVGVNEQFF
>-|TRBV21-1|TRBJ1-1|-
TGTGCCAGCAGCAAAGGGGGTGGGAAGGACACTGAAGCTTTCTTT
CASSKGGGKDTEAFF
>TRBD2|TRBV7-3|TRBJ2-1|-
TGTGCCAGCAGCTTAATGGCGGGAGTTGGAAATGAGCAGTTCTTC
CASSLMAGVGNEQFF
>-|TRBV2|TRBJ2-5|few
TGTGCCAGCTCAGAATCAGGGCGGACCCAGTACTTC
CASSESGRTQYF
>-|TRBV3-1|TRBJ1-2|-
TGTGCCAGCAGCCGTATTAATGGAGGACAGACCTATGGCTACACCTTC
CASSRINGGQTYGYTF
>-|TRBV7-9|TRBJ2-5|few
TGTGCCAGCAGCTTACCGATCTTGGGGACCCAGTACTTC
CASSLPILGTQYF
>-|TRBV25-1|TRBJ2-7|many
TGTGCCAGCAGTGGGACGACACTTTCCTACGAGCAGTACTTC
CASSGTTLSYEQYF
>TRBD1|TRBV20-1|TRBJ1-2|few
TGCAGTGCTGGAGGACAGGGGGCTAACTATGGCTACACCTTC
CSAGGQGANYGYTF
>-|TRBV27|TRBJ1-4|-
TGTGCCAGCAGGCGTAACAGGCAAACTAATGAAAAACTGTTTTTT
CASRRNRQTNEKLFF
>TRBD1|TRBV12-3/TRBV12-4|TRBJ1-2|few
TGTGCCAGCAGTTTGTCAGGGGGCATATATTACACCTTC
CASSLSGGIYYTF
>-|TRBV28|TRBJ2-7|-
TGTGCCAGCAGTTCGGACAGAAGAGAATACGAGCAGTACTTC
CASSSDRREYEQYF
>-|TRBV24-1|TRBJ1-6|-
TGTGCCACCAGTGGAAGAGGCGGATCACCCCTCCACTTT
CATSGRGGSPLHF
>TRBD2|TRBV28|TRBJ2-2|-
TGTGCCAGCAGCGACTATGGGTCGGGACTAGCGGGTTCGAACACCGGGGAGCTGTTTTTT
CASSDYGSGLAGSNTGELFF
>TRBD2|TRBV2|TRBJ2-3|-
TGTGCCAGCTCTAGCGGGGGCAGATACGCGTATTTT
CASSSGGRYAYF
>TRBD2|TRBV20-1|TRBJ2-5|-
TGCAGTGCTAGGGGACTAGCGGAACAAGAGACCCAGTACTTC
CSARGLAEQETQYF
>-|TRBV29-1|TRBJ2-7|few
TGCAGCGTTAGCGAGGCAGGGCCCTACGAGCAGTACTTC
CSVSEAGPYEQYF
>TRBD1|TRBV29-1|TRBJ1-1|-
TGCAGCGTTGAGGGAATGACAGGGTGGAACACTGAAGCTTTCTTT
CSVEGMTGWNTEAFF
>-|TRBV27|TRBJ2-3|few
TGTGCCAGCAGTTTGGGGGCTAGCGGAGGGCACAGATACGCGTATTTT
CASSLGASGGHRYAYF
>TRBD1|TRBV29-1|TRBJ1-2|-
TGCAGCTCCTGGACAGGGGGCCCCTCGGATGGCTACACCTTC
CSSWTGGPSDGYTF
>-|TRBV25-1|TRBJ1-5|-
TGTGCCAGGTCCGGGACGAGGGATCAGCCCCAGCATTTT
CARSGTRDQPQHF
>-|TRBV9|TRBJ2-3|-
TGTGCCAGTAGCCGGAGGGCAGATACGCAGTATTTT
CASSRRADTQYF
>TRBD1|TRBV10-3|TRBJ2-5|-
TGTGCCATCAGGCCAGGGGGAAAGGAGACCCAGTACTTC
CAIRPGGKETQYF
>TRBD2|TRBV20-1|TRBJ2-7|-
TGCAGTGCTAGCCCCCTAGCGGGAGGGTACGAGCAGTACTTC
CSASPLAGGYEQYF
>-|TRBV29-1|TRBJ2-3|-
TGCAGCGTTGCCGGGAGAAACACAGATACGCAGTATTTT
CSVAGRNTDTQYF
>-|TRBV20-1|TRBJ1-2|few
TGCAGTGCTGGAGATCCGGGGGGCCTCGGGAACTATGGCTACACCTTC
CSAGDPGGLGNYGYTF
>TRBD1|TRBV27|TRBJ2-3|-
TGTGCCAGCAAGGACAGGCCTAGCACAGATACGCAGTATTTT
CASKDRPSTDTQYF